These T cell receptor beta chains were read from a single sample in a study of response to subunit inactivated influenza vaccine. TCRdb reanalysed the RT-PCR reads using MiXCR and keeps one entry per CDR3 protein. The table has roughly 790,000 distinct CDR3 sequences, 21% seen once. The sample here was PBMCs from blood, taken 4 to 6 days after vaccination. Receptor source: a man in his forties or fifties who received an inactivated influenza vaccine. Both conserved end residues are part of each CDR3. D genes are given only for firm matches. Size tells how often a clone was seen (once, few, many) or the class of an expanded clone, and some rows leave it out.

v_gene,d_gene,abundance,j_gene,CDR3nt,CDR3aa
TRBV9,TRBD2,-,TRBJ2-3,TGTGCCAGCAGCGTAGGTAGGACTAGCAGCGATACGCAGTATTTT,CASSVGRTSSDTQYF
TRBV7-9,-,-,TRBJ1-1,TGTGCCAGCAGCCCTACAGGGGAAGCTTTCTTT,CASSPTGEAFF
TRBV20-1,-,-,TRBJ2-2,TGCAGTGCTAGAGATTCTAAGGGCGCCGGGGAGCTGTTTTTT,CSARDSKGAGELFF
TRBV4-2,TRBD2,few,TRBJ2-2,TGTGCCAGCAGCCAAGGGACTAGCGCGACCGGGGAGCTGTTTTTT,CASSQGTSATGELFF
TRBV7-2,-,few,TRBJ2-4,TGTGCCAGCAGCTTAGCCCCATACAGGGCGCGAGGCAAAAACATTCAGTACTTC,CASSLAPYRARGKNIQYF
TRBV20-1,TRBD1,-,TRBJ2-1,TGCAGTGCTAGAGATTTCCGGACAGGGAATGAGCAGTTCTTC,CSARDFRTGNEQFF
TRBV4-3,-,few,TRBJ2-3,TGCGCCAGCAGCCAAGAGTTCAGGGTTGAAGATACGCAGTATTTT,CASSQEFRVEDTQYF
TRBV4-2,-,few,TRBJ2-7,TGTGCCAGCAGCCAGAAGACAGTTAGCTCCTACGAGCAGTACTTC,CASSQKTVSSYEQYF
TRBV4-1,TRBD2,-,TRBJ2-1,TGCGCCAGCAGCCAAAATAGCGGGACACAATACAATGAGCAGTTCTTC,CASSQNSGTQYNEQFF
TRBV10-3,-,-,TRBJ1-3,TGTGCCATCACGGACTCTGGAAACACCATATATTTT,CAITDSGNTIYF
TRBV10-3,-,-,TRBJ2-7,TGTGCCATCAGTGTAGGCACGGGTCCGACCTACGAGCAGTACTTC,CAISVGTGPTYEQYF
TRBV7-2,TRBD1,many,TRBJ2-1,TGTGCCAGCAGCCTAAACAGGGGGCAAGAGCAGTTCTTC,CASSLNRGQEQFF
TRBV18,TRBD2,-,TRBJ2-7,TGTGCCAGCTCACGGGGACTAGCGGGAGCGGACGAGCAGTACTTC,CASSRGLAGADEQYF
TRBV3-1,TRBD1,-,TRBJ2-5,TGTGCCAGCAGCCACCGGACAGGGGGGCGCCAAGAGACCCAGTACTTC,CASSHRTGGRQETQYF
TRBV9,-,few,TRBJ2-1,TGTGCCAGCAGCGTAGACCCGGGCTTCTCCTACAATGAGCAGTTCTTC,CASSVDPGFSYNEQFF
TRBV21-1,-,few,TRBJ1-3,TGTGCCAGCAGCATCCCAGGGATCTCTGGAAACACCATATATTTT,CASSIPGISGNTIYF
TRBV7-2,-,-,TRBJ2-7,TGTGCCAGCAGCTTAAGGAGGGGAAGCTCCTACGAGCAGTACTTC,CASSLRRGSSYEQYF
TRBV6-5,-,-,TRBJ2-5,TGTGCCAGCAGTTACCGGGGGTTGGGGCAAGAGACCCAGTACTTC,CASSYRGLGQETQYF
TRBV5-1,TRBD1,few,TRBJ2-7,TGCGCCAGCAGCAGTATCGTGGGACAGTCTGGCCCTTACTACGAGCAGTACTTC,CASSSIVGQSGPYYEQYF
TRBV9,-,few,TRBJ2-1,TGTGCCAGCAGCGTAGTTTCCAATAGCAATGAGCAGTTCTTC,CASSVVSNSNEQFF
TRBV5-1,-,few,TRBJ2-3,TGCGCCAGCAGCTTGGTGGAGAAATCAGATACGCAGTATTTT,CASSLVEKSDTQYF
TRBV3-1,TRBD2,few,TRBJ2-1,TGTGCCAGCAGCCAAGATAGGCGTCTAGCGGGTTACAATGAGCAGTTCTTC,CASSQDRRLAGYNEQFF
TRBV6-2/TRBV6-3,TRBD2,-,TRBJ2-1,TGTGCCAGCAGTTACCGGGGGGGGGTCAATGAGCAGTTCTTC,CASSYRGGVNEQFF
TRBV5-1,TRBD2,-,TRBJ2-1,TGCGCCAGCAGCGTGGGACTAGCGGGCGCATTCAATGAGCAGTTCTTC,CASSVGLAGAFNEQFF
TRBV6-5,-,few,TRBJ2-2,TGTGCCAGCAGCTACGGCACAGTAAACACCGGGGAGCTGTTTTTT,CASSYGTVNTGELFF
TRBV7-2,TRBD2,-,TRBJ2-3,TGTGCCAGCAGCTCAACGCGGACTAGGAAATTGTCGAGGGTAGATACGCAGTATTTT,CASSSTRTRKLSRVDTQYF
TRBV11-2,TRBD2,-,TRBJ2-7,TGTGCCAGCAGCTTAATGACTAGCGGGGCACACTCCTACGAGCAGTACTTC,CASSLMTSGAHSYEQYF
TRBV4-3,-,few,TRBJ2-3,TGCGCCAGCAGCCAAGATATCCAGACAGATACGCAGTATTTT,CASSQDIQTDTQYF
TRBV6-1,-,-,TRBJ1-2,TGTGCCAGCAGTGGTTGGGACGGCTACACCTTC,CASSGWDGYTF
TRBV6-2/TRBV6-3,-,few,TRBJ1-1,TGTGCCAGCAATATTTACAGGGATAACACTGAAGCTTTCTTT,CASNIYRDNTEAFF
TRBV4-2,-,few,TRBJ2-7,TGTGCCAGCAGCCAAGAGCAGGGGAGCACCTACGAGCAGTACTTC,CASSQEQGSTYEQYF
TRBV11-2,-,-,TRBJ2-1,TGTGCCAGCAGGTCCGGGACAACTGAGCAGTTCTTC,CASRSGTTEQFF
TRBV6-1,-,few,TRBJ1-6,TGTGCCAGCAGTCTCACACACGACAGCTTCAATTCACCCCTCCACTTT,CASSLTHDSFNSPLHF
TRBV3-1,-,-,TRBJ1-2,TGTGCCAGCAGCCGTGCTCTAGCAGGGAGGAATGGCTACACCTTC,CASSRALAGRNGYTF
TRBV29-1,TRBD1,few,TRBJ2-2,TGCAGCGTTGAAGATGGGGACAGATCCACCGGGGAGCTGTTTTTT,CSVEDGDRSTGELFF
TRBV12-3/TRBV12-4,-,many,TRBJ2-5,TGTGCCAGCAGTTTAGGCCATCCCCAATTGGCCCAGTACTTC,CASSLGHPQLAQYF
TRBV20-1,-,few,TRBJ1-4,TGCAGTGCTATCGCCCTCGGGGAAAAAAAACTGTTTTTT,CSAIALGEKKLFF
TRBV4-2,TRBD1,-,TRBJ1-1,TGTGCCAGCGGGAAGGGACAGCTGAACACTGAAGCTTTCTTT,CASGKGQLNTEAFF
TRBV28,TRBD1,-,TRBJ1-1,TGTGCCAGCAGGACCGGACAGGGTGGGACTGAAGCTTTCTTT,CASRTGQGGTEAFF
TRBV29-1,-,few,TRBJ2-1,TGCAGCGTACTCCGGGGGAATGAGCAGTTCTTC,CSVLRGNEQFF
TRBV6-1,TRBD2,-,TRBJ2-1,TGTGCCAGCGGTCAAGCGGGAGCTTACAATGAGCAGTTCTTC,CASGQAGAYNEQFF
TRBV20-1,-,-,TRBJ2-7,TGCAGTGCTAGAGTGACCACCGCCGAGCAGTACTTC,CSARVTTAEQYF
TRBV7-9,-,few,TRBJ2-1,TGTGCCACGAGGAACAGGGCAATCAATGAGCAGTTCTTC,CATRNRAINEQFF